The 32 T cell receptor beta chains below were found in one sample sequenced in a study of T cell responses to AZD1222 COVID-19 vaccine. TCRdb's copy holds only in-frame clones and misses some; the assay was immunoSEQ multiplex PCR. The sample records 150,000 or so clones, about 91% being singletons. The specimen was peripheral blood, collected on day 0 of AZD1222 vaccination. The receptors here all came from an adult in good health.

This clone has only one observation. The rearrangement joins TRBV5-4 to TRBJ2-5; a possible D gene is TRBD2 (6 bases). The V end was cut by 4 bases, the J end by 1 base, with 14 bases between. The CDR3 is 15 amino acids. Germline lookup yields CDR1 SGHNT and CDR2 YYREEE (reference sequence). The CDR3 coding sequence is TGTGCCAGCAGCCGTTATAGCGGATCCCAAGAGACCCAGTACTTC. This gives the protein CASSRYSGSQETQYF.

For the CDR3, the DNA is TGTGCCAGTAGTATTGGGGTTTCATCAATTCAGCCCCAGCATTTT. It translates to CASSIGVSSIQPQHF. The rearrangement joins TRBV19 to TRBJ1-5; no clear D. There are 15 residues in the CDR3. Trimming cost V 3 bases and J 6 bases, with 15 bases left between them. The V gene's germline CDR1 is LNHDA and CDR2 SQIVND (reference sequence).

This clone was observed a few times. V is TRBV7-9 and J is TRBJ1-6; no clear D. This CDR3 region has 15 residues. The V gene lost 1 base and the J gene lost 8 bases, with 12 bases spanning the gap. Germline V gene sequence: CDR1 SEHNR, CDR2 FQNEAQ (reference sequence). In DNA, the CDR3 is TGTGCCAGCAGCTTAGGGTCGACGGGAGATTCACCCCTCCACTTT. Protein product: CASSLGSTGDSPLHF.

The genes are TRBV11-1 and TRBJ2-3; 9 nucleotides agree with TRBD1. In germline, CDR1 is SGHAT, CDR2 FQDESV (reference sequence). CDR3 size: 15 residues. J lost 5 bases, V lost 5 bases, and 8 bases had no gene match. The CDR3 region is CASSRRDRAQDTQYF. CDR3 nucleotides: TGTGCCAGCAGCCGCCGGGACAGGGCTCAAGATACGCAGTATTTT.

This chain links TRBV5-1 with TRBJ2-3; 7 bases line up with TRBD1. V was clipped by 6 bases and J by 4 bases; unmatched bases: 23. This CDR3 region has 19 residues. Per germline, CDR1 SGHRS and CDR2 YFSETQ. CDR3 sequence (DNA): TGCGCCAGCACCCTCGTGTCCTGGGTTGTGACAGGGAGCCCAGATACGCAGTATTTT. It specifies CASTLVSWVVTGSPDTQYF.

This clone has only a few counts. The chain uses TRBV19 and TRBJ1-1; 9 nucleotides agree with TRBD1. V shed 4 bases and J 1 base; nucleotides not matched to a gene: 4. The CDR3 has 15 residues. Germline V lookup: CDR1 LNHDA, CDR2 SQIVND (reference sequence). This CDR3 is CASSRGQGANTEAFF. The CDR3 region has the DNA TGTGCCAGTAGTAGGGGACAGGGCGCGAACACTGAAGCTTTCTTT. The full variable domain, in which reference TRBV19 and TRBJ1-1 provide the parts outside the CDR3, is DGGITQSPKYLFRKEGQNVTLSCEQNLNHDAMYWYRQDPGQGLRLIYYSQIVNDFQKGDIAEGYSVSREKKESFPLTVTSAQKNPTAFYLCASSRGQGANTEAFFGQGTRLTVV.

V usage is TRBV5-1 and J usage is TRBJ2-7; 14 positions agree with TRBD2. The germline CDR1 and CDR2 sequences are SGHRS and YFSETQ. This CDR3 spans 16 amino acids. With 3 bases clipped from V and 2 bases from J, the junction kept 4 bases outside the gene matches. This CDR3 is CASSSGLAGEAYEQYF. The CDR3 coding sequence is TGCGCCAGCAGCTCGGGACTAGCGGGGGAAGCCTACGAGCAGTACTTC.

J is TRBJ1-2 and V is TRBV24-1, with D possibly TRBD1 on 6 matching bases. The CDR3 is made up of 13 amino acids. CDR1 and CDR2 (germline): KGHDR, SFDVKD. The V and J ends lost 3 bases and 8 bases respectively, with 12 bases between them. The DNA for the CDR3 is TGTGCCACCAGTGATGTGACAGGTTTGGGCTACACCTTC. It translates to CATSDVTGLGYTF.

This chain links TRBV20-1 with TRBJ2-1; D not resolved. The germline V gene encodes CDR1 DFQATT and CDR2 SNEGSKA (reference sequence). Trimming stripped 3 bases from V and 5 bases from J, with 5 bases between. The length of the CDR3 is 11 residues. CDR3 DNA sequence: TGCAGTGCTAGGTCTGACAATGAGCAGTTCTTC. The encoded protein is CSARSDNEQFF.

The genes are TRBV20-1 and TRBJ2-3; TRBD2 matches at 9 bases. The length of the CDR3 is 11 residues. CDR1 and CDR2 from the germline V gene are DFQATT and SNEGSKA (reference sequence). CDR3 bases: TGCAGAGCGGGGGGTGGGGATACGCAGTATTTT. Encoded protein: CRAGGGDTQYF.

The chain employs TRBV27 and TRBJ1-2, with D possibly being TRBD1 (5 bases). The CDR3 sequence is 14 residues long. V was trimmed by 5 bases and J by 6 bases, leaving 16 bases between them. Looked up from germline, CDR1 is MNHEY and CDR2 is SMNVEV (reference sequence). The CDR3 bases are TGTGCCAGCAGTCTTCAGGGCGTTGGGCATGGCTACACCTTC. Residues: CASSLQGVGHGYTF.

V and J are TRBV7-3 and TRBJ2-3; 13 bases are a match to TRBD2. From germline, CDR1 is SGHTA and CDR2 FQGTGA. Trimming took 1 base from V and 5 from J; bases not matched to a gene: 9. The CDR3 runs 18 residues. CDR3 sequence reads: CASSLIGRRTSGGDTQYF. In DNA, the CDR3 is TGTGCCAGCAGCTTAATTGGGCGCCGGACTAGCGGGGGAGATACGCAGTATTTT.

The V call is TRBV27, the J call TRBJ1-3; no clear D. Germline V CDR1 and CDR2: MNHEY, SMNVEV (reference sequence). V was pared by 6 bases and J by 0 bases, with 9 bases between. This CDR3 has 14 amino acids. CDR3 protein: CASRSQNSGNTIYF. The DNA for the CDR3 is TGTGCCAGCAGGTCCCAGAACTCTGGAAACACCATATATTTT.

J is TRBJ1-5 and V is TRBV6-6; 7 bases map to TRBD1. Germline V gene data show CDR1 as MNHNY and CDR2 as SVGAGI (reference sequence). This CDR3 has 15 amino acids. J lost 4 bases, V lost 6 bases, and 9 bases had no gene match. CDR3 coding DNA: TGTGCCAGCAGCAGACAGGGTATTGGGAATCAGCCCCAGCATTTT. Its translation: CASSRQGIGNQPQHF.

The count of this clone is one. This rearrangement joins TRBV19 to TRBJ1-2; a possible D gene is TRBD1 (5 bases). Trimming took off 4 bases at V and 8 bases at J, with 17 bases between the two ends. The germline CDR1 and CDR2 sequences are LNHDA and SQIVND (reference sequence). The CDR3 is made up of 14 amino acids. CDR3: CASSTRSGWGGYTF. The CDR3 coding sequence is TGTGCCAGTAGTACCCGATCGGGCTGGGGGGGCTACACCTTC.

The chain links TRBV27 to TRBJ2-2; TRBD1 or TRBD2 may be the D gene (5 bases each). CDR1 MNHEY and CDR2 SMNVEV come from the germline V gene (reference sequence). V was shortened by 4 bases and J by 1 base, with 19 bases between the two germline ends. There are 18 residues in the CDR3. CDR3 DNA: TGTGCCAGCAGTTCCTGGACCTTCCGGGACCTGAACACCGGGGAGCTGTTTTTT. It specifies CASSSWTFRDLNTGELFF.

V is TRBV7-9 and J is TRBJ2-1, with D hard to call. The germline V gene encodes CDR1 SEHNR and CDR2 FQNEAQ (reference sequence). V was clipped by 5 bases and J by 8 bases, with 10 bases between them. CDR3 length: 12 amino acids. Here the CDR3 DNA reads TGTGCCAGCAGCAGAGACACATATGAGCAGTTCTTC. This gives the protein CASSRDTYEQFF.

A remark on this clone: The germline gene is not matched at one end of the junction; a read error may be the cause. The rearrangement joins TRBV7-6 to TRBJ1-2; maybe TRBD1 (5 bases). Germline lookup yields CDR1 SGHVS and CDR2 FNYEAQ. The length of the CDR3 is 16 residues. This CDR3 is CASSLAGEAPNYGYTF. The CDR3 coding sequence is TGTGCCAGCAGCCTAGCGGGGGAGGCCCCGAACTATGGCTACACCTTC.

This chain uses TRBV7-8 with TRBJ2-1; 8 positions agree with TRBD2. Germline lookup yields CDR1 SGHVS and CDR2 FQNEAQ. Trimming cost V 0 bases and J 5 bases; bases outside gene matches: 15. The CDR3 sequence is 19 residues long. For the CDR3, the DNA is TGTGCCAGCAGCTTAGCAAGGGATAGCGGGGTATATGTACACAATGAGCAGTTCTTC. As protein: CASSLARDSGVYVHNEQFF.

The chain links TRBV7-3 to TRBJ2-3; D remains unclear. This CDR3 comprises 12 residues. The germline V and J ends were trimmed by 4 bases and 2 bases, with 4 bases remaining between them. Germline V gene lookup returns CDR1 SGHTA and CDR2 FQGTGA. The CDR3 nucleotides read TGTGCCAGCAGCTCCACCACAGATACGCAGTATTTT. It codes for CASSSTTDTQYF.

J is TRBJ2-1 and V is TRBV7-3; 8 nucleotides align to TRBD1. The CDR3 has 15 amino acids. Germline V gene lookup returns CDR1 SGHTA and CDR2 FQGTGA. V shed 4 bases, J shed 7 bases, and the junction held 9 bases outside the gene matches. CDR3 region: CASSYPGTGNNEQFF. The CDR3 region has the DNA TGTGCCAGCAGCTACCCAGGGACAGGTAATAATGAGCAGTTCTTC.

This clone was recorded a few times. V usage is TRBV7-9 and J usage is TRBJ2-7, with 15 bases matching TRBD2. V gave up 4 bases and J gave up 0 bases; unmatched junction bases: 7. CDR1 is SEHNR, CDR2 FQNEAQ, per germline (reference sequence). This CDR3 has 18 residues. CDR3 region: CASSSGLAGGGGSYEQYF. CDR3 nucleotide sequence: TGTGCCAGCAGCTCGGGACTAGCGGGAGGCGGGGGCTCCTACGAGCAGTACTTC.

The chain is built from TRBV28 and TRBJ1-2; D is perhaps TRBD1 (5 bases). V lost 4 bases to trimming and J lost 6 bases, with 6 bases between them. The CDR3 is made up of 11 amino acids. In germline, CDR1 is MDHEN, CDR2 SYDVKM. CDR3 coding DNA: TGTGCCAGCAGTTGGGGCAATGGCTACACCTTC. Residues: CASSWGNGYTF.

The V call is TRBV6-5, the J call TRBJ1-2; no reliable D call. The CDR3 totals 15 residues. The ends were cut back, 7 bases at V and 8 bases at J, with 23 bases in the middle. Germline lookup yields CDR1 MNHEY and CDR2 SVGAGI. The DNA of the CDR3 is TGTGCCAGCACCCCCCTCGAGGCGGGGAAAGGCGGCTACACCTTC. It codes for CASTPLEAGKGGYTF.

On this clone itself: One end of the junction fails to match germline, which may point to a read error. This sequence joins TRBV19 and TRBJ2-5; maybe TRBD1 (5 bases). Per the germline V gene, CDR1 is LNHDA and CDR2 is SQIVND (reference sequence). This CDR3 region has 15 residues. The CDR3 DNA reads TGTGCGAGTACATGGGGCGGACGAACCCAAGAGACCCAGTACTTC. Amino acids: CASTWGGRTQETQYF.

The V call is TRBV5-8, the J call TRBJ2-7; no clear D gene. The germline V gene encodes CDR1 SGHTS and CDR2 YDEGEE. V lost 2 bases and J 1 base, leaving 13 bases between the germline ends. The CDR3 loop spans 15 amino acids. In DNA, the CDR3 is TGTGCCAGCAGCTTCGGCCGAGACACTTCCTACGAGCAGTACTTC. Residues: CASSFGRDTSYEQYF.

This sequence joins TRBV11-2 and TRBJ1-3; D ambiguous. The V gene lost 3 bases and the J gene lost 3 bases, with 15 bases spanning the gap. The CDR3 is 16 residues long. Germline V gene lookup returns CDR1 SGHAT and CDR2 FQNNGV. The CDR3 reads CASSFPLGLYGNTIYF. The CDR3 DNA sequence: TGTGCCAGCAGCTTTCCCCTAGGGCTTTATGGAAACACCATATATTTT.

V gene TRBV5-4 combines with J gene TRBJ2-7, with 11 positions matching TRBD1. CDR1 and CDR2 (germline): SGHNT, YYREEE (reference sequence). Germline trimming cut 3 bases from V and 0 bases from J; bases unmatched to any gene: 11. This CDR3 is 18 amino acids long. DNA for the CDR3: TGTGCCAGCAGCTCCCGGACAGGGGGCTACCTGGTCTCCTACGAGCAGTACTTC. It encodes CASSSRTGGYLVSYEQYF.

This clone has a handful of counts. The CDR3 here is CASSLNGERGGVGQYF. Written as DNA, the CDR3 is TGCGCCAGCAGCTTGAATGGAGAGAGAGGGGGCGTCGGGCAGTACTTC. The V call is TRBV5-1, the J call TRBJ2-7; 7 bases fit TRBD1. The CDR3 covers 16 residues. Germline CDR1 reads SGHRS; CDR2 reads YFSETQ. Germline trimming cut 1 base from V and 9 bases from J; bases unmatched to any gene: 16. Drawing the rest from reference TRBV5-1 and TRBJ2-7, the complete variable domain is KAGVTQTPRYLIKTRGQQVTLSCSPISGHRSVSWYQQTPGQGLQFLFEYFSETQRNKGNFPGRFSGRQFSNSRSEMNVSTLELGDSALYLCASSLNGERGGVGQYFGPGTRLTVT.

The CDR3 DNA sequence: TGTGCCAGCAGTGACAGATCCTACGAGCAGTACTTC. Protein: CASSDRSYEQYF. This chain connects TRBV27 to TRBJ2-7, with D perhaps TRBD1 (5 bases). Per germline, CDR1 MNHEY and CDR2 SMNVEV (reference sequence). The CDR3 covers 12 residues. Trimming shortened V by 5 bases and J by 1 base, and 6 bases separated the two germline ends.

This rearrangement joins TRBV5-6 to TRBJ1-4; D is ambiguous. Trimming took off 1 base at V and 7 bases at J, with 14 bases between the two ends. This CDR3 region has 15 residues. CDR1 SGHDT and CDR2 YYEEEE come from the germline V gene. DNA of the CDR3: TGTGCCAGCAGCTTGTCGGCACGCGGGGTTGAAAAACTGTTTTTT. Amino acid sequence: CASSLSARGVEKLFF. The entire variable domain, with the rest obtained from reference TRBV5-6 and TRBJ1-4, is as follows: DAGVTQSPTHLIKTRGQQVTLRCSPKSGHDTVSWYQQALGQGPQFIFQYYEEEERQRGNFPDRFSGHQFPNYSSELNVNALLLGDSALYLCASSLSARGVEKLFFGSGTQLSVL.

This clone was counted only a few times. The genes are TRBV7-9 and TRBJ1-5; no clear D gene. CDR1 is SEHNR and CDR2 is FQNEAQ in the germline V gene (reference sequence). The CDR3 extends over 11 amino acids. V was cut by 11 bases and J by 8 bases, with 13 bases left in between. The CDR3 is CAGGRMEPQHF. DNA of the CDR3: TGTGCCGGAGGACGGATGGAGCCCCAGCATTTT.